The 26 T cell receptor beta chains given below trace back to one sample, sequenced in a study of technical replicates of blood from several donors. Clones were read by immunoSEQ multiplex PCR, and TCRdb kept only the in-frame ones, dropping some. The table has over 10,000 clones, approximately 95% seen once. Sample: PBMCs. The source is a human donor in good health.

The chain links TRBV7-9 to TRBJ2-7, with TRBD2 identical over 7 bases. V lost 1 base to trimming and J lost 5 bases; unmatched junction nucleotides: 8. The CDR3 consists of 15 residues. The V gene's germline CDR1 is SEHNR and CDR2 FQNEAQ (reference sequence). CDR3 residues: CASSLVGGRANEQYF. DNA of the CDR3: TGTGCCAGCAGCTTAGTGGGGGGGAGGGCCAACGAGCAGTACTTC.

The chain recombines TRBV6-4 with TRBJ2-3, with 8 bases fitting TRBD1. This CDR3 has 15 residues. J was trimmed by 0 bases and V by 4 bases; bases with no gene match: 3. Germline lookup yields CDR1 MRHNA and CDR2 SNTAGT. CDR3 nucleotides: TGTGCCAGCAGTGCAGGGGGCGCTAGCACAGATACGCAGTATTTT. Residues: CASSAGGASTDTQYF.

The V and J genes are TRBV15 and TRBJ2-3; a possible D gene is TRBD1 (6 bases). V dropped 6 bases and J dropped 2 bases, with 12 bases sitting between them. This CDR3 region has 14 residues. The germline V gene encodes CDR1 LNHNV and CDR2 YYDKDF (reference sequence). The CDR3 here is CATRPGQNTDTQYF. Written as DNA, the CDR3 is TGTGCCACCAGACCTGGACAGAACACAGATACGCAGTATTTT.

V usage is TRBV5-8 and J usage is TRBJ1-1; the D is unclear. The CDR3 totals 12 residues. Germline V CDR1 and CDR2: SGHTS, YDEGEE. V gave up 4 bases and J gave up 2 bases, with 6 bases separating them. This CDR3 is CASSPSNTEAFF. The CDR3 DNA follows: TGTGCCAGCAGCCCCTCCAACACTGAAGCTTTCTTT.

The chain recombines TRBV18 with TRBJ1-2; TRBD1 agrees at 7 bases. This CDR3 has 17 amino acids. Trimming took 2 bases from V and 0 from J; bases not matched to a gene: 9. In germline, CDR1 is KGHSH, CDR2 LQKENI. DNA of the CDR3: TGTGCCAGCTCACCAGACAGGGTTGGTGCGGCTAACTATGGCTACACCTTC. It encodes CASSPDRVGAANYGYTF.

The chain uses TRBV5-1 and TRBJ2-5; 8 bases agree with TRBD2. CDR3 size: 15 residues. With V trimmed by 0 bases and J by 3 bases, 4 bases remained unmatched. Germline values: CDR1 SGHRS, CDR2 YFSETQ. The CDR3, as DNA: TGCGCCAGCAGCTTGGCCGGGAGGGAGGAAGAGACCCAGTACTTC. It encodes CASSLAGREEETQYF.

The chain is built from TRBV5-1 and TRBJ2-6, with D maybe TRBD1 (6 bases). The CDR3 length is 14 residues. The V gene's germline CDR1 is SGHRS and CDR2 YFSETQ. Trimming took off 5 bases at V and 0 bases at J, with 6 bases between the two ends. The CDR3 sequence: CASRDSSGANVLTF. DNA of the CDR3: TGCGCCAGCAGGGACAGCTCTGGGGCCAACGTCCTGACTTTC.

This clone was seen only once. This rearrangement joins TRBV5-8 to TRBJ2-3, with TRBD1 as a possible D gene (6 bases). CDR1 is SGHTS, CDR2 YDEGEE, per germline. The V and J ends lost 3 bases and 4 bases respectively, with 6 bases between them. This CDR3 has 12 amino acids. CDR3 coding DNA: TGTGCCAGCAGCTACAGGGCAGATACGCAGTATTTT. It encodes CASSYRADTQYF.

Here the CDR3 reads CASSFTPELSGRTYEQYF. CDR3 bases: TGTGCCAGCAGTTTTACCCCGGAACTAAGCGGGCGAACCTACGAGCAGTACTTC. The chain is built from TRBV28 and TRBJ2-7; maybe TRBD2 (6 bases). This CDR3 is 18 amino acids long. The germline V gene encodes CDR1 MDHEN and CDR2 SYDVKM. V was shortened by 3 bases and J by 2 bases, with 23 bases between the two germline ends.

This clone was counted a few times. V is TRBV15 and J is TRBJ1-5, with D unresolved. Germline values: CDR1 LNHNV, CDR2 YYDKDF (reference sequence). Trimming stripped 0 bases from V and 3 bases from J, with 15 bases between. This CDR3 comprises 17 residues. The CDR3 protein is CATSRDWRQALNQPQHF. The CDR3 region has the DNA TGTGCCACCAGCAGAGATTGGCGTCAGGCCCTCAATCAGCCCCAGCATTTT.

The chain carries TRBV28 and TRBJ2-1, with 9 bases fitting TRBD2. Germline V gives CDR1 MDHEN, CDR2 SYDVKM. V gave up 5 bases and J gave up 7 bases; unmatched junction bases: 9. The CDR3 sequence is 15 residues long. CDR3 in amino acids: CASSPLGLASNEQFF. CDR3 in DNA: TGTGCCAGCAGTCCTCTGGGACTAGCATCAAATGAGCAGTTCTTC.

The gene calls are TRBV27 and TRBJ1-4; D remains unclear. This CDR3 has 15 residues. Trimming removed 4 bases at V and 8 bases at J, with 17 bases between. Germline loops: CDR1 MNHEY, CDR2 SMNVEV (reference sequence). Written as DNA, the CDR3 is TGTGCCAGCAGTTCCGACCTAGGCCGATACGAAAAACTGTTTTTT. This sequence encodes CASSSDLGRYEKLFF.

The chain combines TRBV2 with TRBJ2-3, with D unresolved. The CDR3 extends over 14 amino acids. The germline V and J ends were trimmed by 7 bases and 4 bases, with 15 bases remaining between them. CDR1 SNHLY and CDR2 FYNNEI come from the germline V gene. DNA for the CDR3: TGTGCCAGCACCCGACGGCTAGAAGCAGATACGCAGTATTTT. Its protein is CASTRRLEADTQYF.

The chain joins TRBV28 to TRBJ2-5; 12 bases are a match to TRBD1. This CDR3 contains 15 residues. Looked up from germline, CDR1 is MDHEN and CDR2 is SYDVKM. Trimming cost V 4 bases and J 5 bases; bases outside gene matches: 5. For the CDR3, the DNA is TGTGCCAGCAGTTCTGGGACAGGGGGCGCGGAGACCCAGTACTTC. Its translation is CASSSGTGGAETQYF. Based on the CDR3 plus reference TRBV28 and TRBJ2-5, the full variable domain is DVKVTQSSRYLVKRTGEKVFLECVQDMDHENMFWYRQDPGLGLRLIYFSYDVKMKEKGDIPEGYSVSREKKERFSLILESASTNQTSMYLCASSSGTGGAETQYFGPGTRLLVL.

The chain recombines TRBV28 with TRBJ2-4; the D gene is possibly TRBD2 (7 bases). Trimming removed 2 bases at V and 1 base at J, with 9 bases between. This CDR3 has 15 amino acids. Looked up from germline, CDR1 is MDHEN and CDR2 is SYDVKM. The CDR3 bases are TGTGCCAGCAGTTTAGGGGGGGCGGCCAAAAACATTCAGTACTTC. As protein: CASSLGGAAKNIQYF.

The CDR3: CAGTSGRLYEQYF. The CDR3 DNA follows: TGTGCCGGCACTAGCGGGAGGCTCTACGAGCAGTACTTC. The chain recombines TRBV6-1 with TRBJ2-7; 12 bases map to TRBD2. Looked up from germline, CDR1 is MNHNS and CDR2 is SASEGT. The CDR3 is made up of 13 amino acids. V dropped 11 bases and J dropped 3; count of bases not matched to a gene: 5.

The rearrangement joins TRBV11-2 to TRBJ2-1; TRBD2 aligns across 12 bases. This CDR3 region has 19 residues. The V gene's germline CDR1 is SGHAT and CDR2 FQNNGV. The J segment lost 5 bases and the V segment lost 0 bases, leaving 11 bases of the junction unmatched. CDR3: CASSLDRGLAGGWDNEQFF. In DNA, the CDR3 is TGTGCCAGCAGCTTAGATCGGGGGCTAGCGGGAGGGTGGGACAATGAGCAGTTCTTC.

The chain has TRBV15 and TRBJ2-3, with 12 bases identical to TRBD2. CDR3 length equals 18 residues. Germline V gives CDR1 LNHNV, CDR2 YYDKDF (reference sequence). V dropped 0 bases and J dropped 1; count of bases not matched to a gene: 5. The CDR3 region is CATSRELAGGPGTDTQYF. The CDR3 bases are TGTGCCACCAGCAGAGAGCTAGCGGGAGGGCCTGGCACAGATACGCAGTATTTT.

This clone appeared once. The chain recombines TRBV5-1 with TRBJ2-7; D might be TRBD2 (6 bases). V was trimmed by 1 base and J by 0 bases, leaving 17 bases between them. This CDR3 comprises 17 residues. The V gene's germline CDR1 is SGHRS and CDR2 YFSETQ. Here the CDR3 reads CASSLLPSGRYSYEQYF. Written as DNA, the CDR3 is TGCGCCAGCAGCTTGCTTCCCAGTGGGAGGTACTCCTACGAGCAGTACTTC.

This sequence joins TRBV5-1 and TRBJ2-6, with TRBD1 matching over 7 bases. The CDR3 totals 19 residues. CDR1 is SGHRS, CDR2 YFSETQ, per germline. The trim removed 1 base at V and 0 bases at J, leaving 10 bases unmatched. The DNA for the CDR3 is TGCGCCAGCAGCTTGACGCCAACAGGGGCCAACTCTGGGGCCAACGTCCTGACTTTC. Translated: CASSLTPTGANSGANVLTF.

The rearrangement joins TRBV27 to TRBJ1-2; D is unresolved. From germline, CDR1 is MNHEY and CDR2 SMNVEV (reference sequence). This CDR3 is built from 13 residues. The V end lost 3 bases, the J end lost 2 bases, and 7 bases lay between the germline ends. The CDR3 loop is CASSLSQNYGYTF. The DNA for the CDR3 is TGTGCCAGCAGTTTGTCACAGAACTATGGCTACACCTTC.

The chain is built from TRBV9 and TRBJ2-1, with TRBD2 matching 8 bases. In germline, CDR1 is SGDLS, CDR2 YYNGEE. Trimming removed 2 bases from V and 7 bases from J; junction bases left unmatched: 11. CDR3 length equals 16 residues. The CDR3 DNA follows: TGTGCCAGCAGCGTTCAAGCGGGAGCTTATACAAATGAGCAGTTCTTC. Translated, it gives CASSVQAGAYTNEQFF.

This clone showed up just a few times. The V call is TRBV2, the J call TRBJ1-1; D unresolved. The CDR3 sequence is 11 residues long. Trimming took off 8 bases at V and 3 bases at J, with 7 bases between the two ends. Germline V lookup: CDR1 SNHLY, CDR2 FYNNEI. The CDR3 DNA is TGTGCCAGCGGACTACACACTGAAGCTTTCTTT. As protein: CASGLHTEAFF.

The genes are TRBV4-2 and TRBJ2-1; TRBD1 matches 7 bases. J was trimmed by 10 bases and V by 2 bases; bases with no gene match: 2. Germline values: CDR1 LGHNA, CDR2 YNFKEQ. The CDR3 covers 12 residues. CDR3 in amino acids: CASSQRGGEQFF. The CDR3 DNA reads TGTGCCAGCAGCCAAAGAGGGGGCGAGCAGTTCTTC.

The J gene is TRBJ1-5, the V gene TRBV19; the match to TRBD1 covers 10 bases. From germline, CDR1 is LNHDA and CDR2 SQIVND (reference sequence). V lost 2 bases, J lost 5 bases, and 3 bases stayed unmatched. The CDR3 consists of 15 residues. The CDR3 here is CASSITGTGDQPQHF. For the CDR3, the DNA is TGTGCCAGTAGTATAACCGGGACAGGGGATCAGCCCCAGCATTTT.

V is TRBV5-5 and J is TRBJ2-4; 8 bases line up with TRBD1. The J segment lost 8 bases and the V segment lost 3 bases, leaving 10 bases of the junction unmatched. The CDR3 length is 15 residues. Germline values: CDR1 SGHKS, CDR2 YYEKEE (reference sequence). The CDR3 region is CASSWRTGINDIQYF. CDR3 DNA sequence: TGTGCCAGCAGCTGGAGGACAGGGATTAATGACATTCAGTACTTC.